This T cell receptor (beta chain) was recorded in a study of response to subunit inactivated influenza vaccine. Overall study results and limits: Seasonal influenza vaccination, on each occasion, was suggested by the authors to recruit few new T cells.

Details on this clonotype: Antigen specificity is unknown. A much larger clone lies a single base off, so this may be a read error.

In TCRdb, the RT-PCR reads were re-called with MiXCR into one record per CDR3 protein. This sample has more than 150,000 distinct CDR3 sequences, with around 11% found just once. There are 17 residues in the CDR3. Germline V lookup: CDR1 SGHAT, CDR2 FQNNGV. Trimming shortened V by 5 bases and J by 7 bases, and 26 bases separated the two germline ends. The genes are TRBV11-2 and TRBJ1-1, with D maybe TRBD1 (5 bases). Source: CD8+ T cells sorted from PBMCs, taken around 25 months after vaccination. This receptor was obtained from a man aged 50 to 75 who received an inactivated influenza vaccine. In DNA, the CDR3 is TGTGCCAGCAGCATAAACCGCGTCAGGGCGGGTGACATTGAAGCTTTCTTT. Amino acid sequence: CASSINRVRAGDIEAFF.